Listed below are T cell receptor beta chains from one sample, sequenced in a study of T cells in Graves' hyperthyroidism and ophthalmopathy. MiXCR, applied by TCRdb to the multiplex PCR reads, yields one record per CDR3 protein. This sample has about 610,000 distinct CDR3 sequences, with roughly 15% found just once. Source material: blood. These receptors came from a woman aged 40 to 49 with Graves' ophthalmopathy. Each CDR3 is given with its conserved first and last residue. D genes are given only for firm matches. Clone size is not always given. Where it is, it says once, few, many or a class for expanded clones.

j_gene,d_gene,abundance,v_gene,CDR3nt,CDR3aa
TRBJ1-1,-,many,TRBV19,TGTGCCAGTAGCCCCCCGGGAATCATGAACACTGAAGCTTTCTTT,CASSPPGIMNTEAFF
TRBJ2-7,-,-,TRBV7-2,TGTGCCAGCAGCTTCGACACTACAACCCGGTACGAGCAGTACTTC,CASSFDTTTRYEQYF
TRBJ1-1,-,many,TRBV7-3,TGTGCCAGCAGCCAAGGACGGGAGACTGAAGCTTTCTTT,CASSQGRETEAFF
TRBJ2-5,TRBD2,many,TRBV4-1,TGCGCCAGCAGCCAAGATCAGGAGCGGGAGTTGCTAGAGACCCAGTACTTC,CASSQDQERELLETQYF
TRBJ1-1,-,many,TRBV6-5,TGTGCCAGCAGTTACTCGCTTCCAGGGCGCGGCACTGAAGCTTTCTTT,CASSYSLPGRGTEAFF
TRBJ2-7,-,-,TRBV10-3,TGTGCCATCAGTGAATTAAGTACAGGCTCCGAGCAGTACTTC,CAISELSTGSEQYF
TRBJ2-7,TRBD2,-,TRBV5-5,TGTGCCAGCAGCTTGCTAGCGGCGGAATACGAGCAGTACTTC,CASSLLAAEYEQYF
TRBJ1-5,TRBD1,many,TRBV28,TGTGCCAGCAGTTTGGGGGACAGGGGATTTAGTCAGCCCCAGCATTTT,CASSLGDRGFSQPQHF
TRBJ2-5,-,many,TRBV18,TGTGCCAGCTCACCACCTAGCCCCCAAGAGACCCAGTACTTC,CASSPPSPQETQYF
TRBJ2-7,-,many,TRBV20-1,TGCAGTGCTAGCCGACCCGGACGGGGAAGCTCCTACGAGCAGTACTTC,CSASRPGRGSSYEQYF
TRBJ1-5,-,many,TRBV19,TGTGCCAGTAGTATCTCCCGTCAGGTGGGCAATCAGCCCCAGCATTTT,CASSISRQVGNQPQHF
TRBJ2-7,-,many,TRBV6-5,TGTGCCAGCGCACCCACCGTCCGGGTCGAGCAGTACTTC,CASAPTVRVEQYF
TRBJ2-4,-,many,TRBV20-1,TGCAGTGCTAGAGGCGTGGACATTCAGTACTTC,CSARGVDIQYF
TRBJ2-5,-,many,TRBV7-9,TGTGCCAGCAGCTTAGTTGGGCCCCAAGAGACCCAGTACTTC,CASSLVGPQETQYF
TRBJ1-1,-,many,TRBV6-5,TGTGCCAGCAGTTTACTTAGACCGATGCGGCCTAACACTGAAGCTTTCTTT,CASSLLRPMRPNTEAFF
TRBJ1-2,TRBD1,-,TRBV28,TGTGCCAGCGTGGGACAGGGGGGCAACTATGGCTACACCTTC,CASVGQGGNYGYTF
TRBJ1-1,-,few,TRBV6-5,TGTGCCAGCAGTTGGGACTCCAACACTGAAGCTTTCTTT,CASSWDSNTEAFF
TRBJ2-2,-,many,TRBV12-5,TGTGCTAGTGGACCTACCGGGGAGCTGTTTTTT,CASGPTGELFF
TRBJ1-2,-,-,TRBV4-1,TGCGCCAGCAGCCAAGGCGGGACTCCGAACTATGGCTACACCTTC,CASSQGGTPNYGYTF
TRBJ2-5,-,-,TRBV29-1,TGCAGCGTTGATAAGGGGGGGGAGACCCAGTACTTC,CSVDKGGETQYF
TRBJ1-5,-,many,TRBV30,TGTGCCTGGAGTCGGCAGGACAATCAGCCCCAGCATTTT,CAWSRQDNQPQHF
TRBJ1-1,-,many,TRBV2,TGTGCCAGCAGTGAAGCGCGTACCGCTCAAGAAGCTTTCTTT,CASSEARTAQEAFF
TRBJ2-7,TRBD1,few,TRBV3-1,TGTGCCAGCAGCCTCAGGACAGGGGTTTGGTACGAGCAGTACTTC,CASSLRTGVWYEQYF
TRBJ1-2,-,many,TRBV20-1,TGCAGTGCTAGAGTTGTCTCCGGGCCAAACTATGGCTACACCTTC,CSARVVSGPNYGYTF
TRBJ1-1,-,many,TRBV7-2,TGTGCCAGCAGCCCTAGGGGCCAGTTCACTGAAGCTTTCTTT,CASSPRGQFTEAFF